This TCR beta chain was captured in a study of graft-versus-host responses after intestinal transplantation (dated by TCRdb to the early 2020s). Describing the broader study: Multivisceral, liver-intestinal, or isolated intestinal transplants were received by the recipients. All recipients received anti-thymocyte globulin induction followed by maintenance tacrolimus and steroids for about three years. Graft-versus-host and host-versus-graft alloreactive T cell clones were tracked in the graft, circulation and bone marrow after intestinal transplantation using bulk TCR-beta CDR3 sequencing. To identify alloreactive clones, pre-transplant mixed lymphocyte reaction products were sequenced and compared with unstimulated pre-transplant donor and recipient T cells. Of the roughly 24 intestinal transplant recipients enrolled in the cohort, one of whom was a retransplant, 3 patients without pretransplant specimens were excluded. A peak of at least 4% donor T cells among recipient peripheral blood mononuclear cells was the definition used for donor T cell macrochimerism. Instead of going to the commercial service, samples from a few later patients were sequenced in-house on an Illumina MiSeq and processed with MiXCR. Paper-wide results and their limitations: Early after transplant, peak levels of circulating GvH clones were found to be associated with declines in HvG clones. In patients with donor T cell macrochimerism, the allografts had high GvH to HvG T cell clonal ratios. GvH clones were found in recipient bone marrow, and some of the GvH clones appeared earlier in ileal mucosa or blood, which is consistent with an intestinal mucosal origin. The conclusions were limited by the relatively low number and heterogeneity of the intestinal transplant patients.

Counted from cysteine to phenylalanine, this CDR3 has 13 amino acids. Just CDR3 DNA is preserved here, 39 bases in frame from base 1. CDR1 and CDR2, looked up from the germline V gene, are SGHDT and YYEEEE. The germline V and J ends show losses of 1 base and 4 bases respectively, and no gene match explains 0 bases of the junction. In the first month after transplant, blood samples were collected up to 4 times, and after that at least monthly when available. The library relied on the immunoSEQ multiplex PCR assay. For most patients, high-throughput TCR-beta CDR3 sequencing of genomic DNA was performed by Adaptive Biotechnologies. For the original study's pipeline: TCR sequencing data for more than 15 patients were retrieved from Adaptive's ImmunoSEQ software; three other patients were processed with MiXCR and VDJtools. CDR3 nucleotide sequences shared between donor and recipient were removed because their origin could not be assigned. Alloreactive clones required at least 2-fold expansion over unstimulated cells and minimum CFSE-low frequency of 0.002% (template counts) or 0.001% (read counts). Mappable clones were those detected in sequenced pre-transplant spleen, lymph node, or MLR CFSE-low populations of the donor or recipient. Cumulative frequency of alloreactive clones was calculated as a percentage of all sequences weighted by copy number. TCRdb limited this immuneACCESS table to in-frame rearrangements with V and J called. A share of clones is missing; checked studies link under half to unresolved V genes, and the rest is unexplained. The DNA gave D and trimming, while V, J and clone size come from that table. The sample contains fewer than 75,000 clones, about 87% of them found a single time. Around 1.5% of the sample is taken by the ten largest.

Comments on this clone: Its antigen is still unknown. The sample holds no much larger clone one base away, and base qualities are not on file.

The sequencing used PBMCs, collected 26 days after transplant. This clonotype originated in a human patient who received an intestinal transplant, so some T cells may come from the graft donor. The chain uses TRBV5-6 and TRBJ2-3, with 7 junctional bases fitting TRBD2. The DNA is as follows: TGTGCCAGCAGCTTGCGGGGGGCAGATACGCAGTATTTT. Translated, it reads CASSLRGADTQYF.